This T cell receptor (beta chain) comes out of a study of cytomegalovirus exposure and HLA in healthy donors. For the study at large: Later analysis reported that the 120 validation repertoires shared the platform of the roughly 710 first-cohort repertoires.

The study's findings and limits: For cytomegalovirus status, the classifier reportedly gave diagnoses with high specificity and sensitivity. Subsequent analysis showed first-cohort TCR clusters tending to co-occur in more than 95 validation repertoires.

As regards this clone: Its antigen is unknown.

Germline V gene lookup returns CDR1 SNHLY and CDR2 FYNNEI. The CDR3 loop spans 12 amino acids. V was trimmed by 7 bases and J by 4 bases, leaving 10 bases between them. Produced via immunoSEQ multiplex PCR; TCRdb's table is partial and in-frame only. Counted here are 150,000 to 200,000 clones, more than 70% occurring once; the ten biggest clones make up 9.5% to 13%. The receptor was derived from a man aged 25-45 years in good health and CMV-seropositive. Sequencing used PBMCs. The J gene is TRBJ1-2, the V gene TRBV2; D might be TRBD1 (6 bases). The chain's CDR3 is CASIGQSYGYTF. CDR3 sequence (DNA): TGTGCCAGCATCGGACAGTCCTATGGCTACACCTTC.